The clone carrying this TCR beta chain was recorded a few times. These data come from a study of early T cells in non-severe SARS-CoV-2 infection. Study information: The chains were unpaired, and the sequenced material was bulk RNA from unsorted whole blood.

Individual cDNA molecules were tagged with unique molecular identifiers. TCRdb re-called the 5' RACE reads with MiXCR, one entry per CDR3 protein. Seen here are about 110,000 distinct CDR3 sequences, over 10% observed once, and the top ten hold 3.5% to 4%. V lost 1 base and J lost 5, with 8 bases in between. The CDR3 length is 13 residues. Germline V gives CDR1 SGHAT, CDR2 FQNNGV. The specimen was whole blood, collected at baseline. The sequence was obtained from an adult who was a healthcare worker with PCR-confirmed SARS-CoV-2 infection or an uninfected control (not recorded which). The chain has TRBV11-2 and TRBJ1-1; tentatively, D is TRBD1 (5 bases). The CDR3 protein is CASSLGRQTEAFF. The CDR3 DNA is TGTGCCAGCAGCTTAGGGCGACAGACTGAAGCTTTCTTT.